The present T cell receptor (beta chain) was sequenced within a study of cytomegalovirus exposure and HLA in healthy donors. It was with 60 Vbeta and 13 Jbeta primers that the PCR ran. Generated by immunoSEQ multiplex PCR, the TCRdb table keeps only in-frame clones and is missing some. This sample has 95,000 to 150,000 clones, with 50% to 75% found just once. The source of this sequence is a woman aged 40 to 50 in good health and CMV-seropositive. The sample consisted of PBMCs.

The CDR3 sequence: CASSELPLRGYTF. DNA of the CDR3: TGTGCCAGCAGTGAGTTACCTTTGAGGGGCTACACCTTC. V is TRBV6-1 and J is TRBJ1-2; unclear D gene. Trimming took 3 bases from V and 8 from J, leaving 13 bases between them. In germline, CDR1 is MNHNS, CDR2 SASEGT. This CDR3 region has 13 residues.